Listed below are T cell receptor beta chains from one sample, sequenced in a study of T-cell reconstitution after alpha-beta-depleted transplantation in children. One entry per CDR3 protein results from TCRdb running MiXCR on the PCR reads. This sample has about a million distinct CDR3 sequences, with under 30% found just once. The sequencing here drew on PBMCs, mostly from graft donor cells, taken 360 days after TCRalphabeta/CD19-depleted stem cell transplant. These receptors were obtained from a boy in the first two years of life who had a stem cell transplant for SCID, so the T cells may come from the graft donor. The CDR3 runs from the conserved cysteine through the conserved F or W. D genes are given only for firm matches. Not every row has a clone size; where given, it reads once, few, many or a size class.

TRBJ2-7,.,few,TRBV5-1,CASSFSGYGEQYF,TGCGCCAGCAGCTTTTCGGGGTACGGCGAGCAGTACTTC
TRBJ1-1,.,few,TRBV28,CASSEVQGFSEAFF,TGTGCCAGCAGTGAAGTCCAGGGTTTCAGTGAAGCTTTCTTT
TRBJ1-1,.,.,TRBV20-1,CSARGEFEAFF,TGCAGTGCTAGAGGGGAGTTTGAAGCTTTCTTT
TRBJ2-5,.,few,TRBV4-3,CASSQGGRGKTQYF,TGCGCCAGCAGCCAAGGGGGTCGTGGAAAGACCCAGTACTTC
TRBJ2-3,TRBD2,few,TRBV6-5,CASSYGLAGTDTQYF,TGTGCCAGCAGTTACGGACTAGCGGGGACAGATACGCAGTATTTT
TRBJ2-7,TRBD2,.,TRBV20-1,CSARDTSGLSYEQYF,TGCAGTGCTAGGGACACTAGCGGCCTTTCCTACGAGCAGTACTTC
TRBJ1-1,.,.,TRBV6-1,CASVVLGDDTEAFF,TGTGCCAGCGTGGTTTTGGGGGATGACACTGAAGCTTTCTTT
TRBJ1-5,.,.,TRBV15,CATSRDKKANQPQHF,TGTGCCACCAGCAGAGATAAAAAGGCGAATCAGCCCCAGCATTTT
TRBJ2-1,TRBD2,.,TRBV20-1,CSARLAGDPSDEQFF,TGCAGTGCGAGACTAGCGGGGGACCCTTCGGATGAGCAGTTCTTC
TRBJ2-5,.,.,TRBV28,CASSLPGEGLRETQYF,TGTGCCAGCAGCCTCCCCGGGGAAGGGTTGCGGGAGACCCAGTACTTC
TRBJ2-7,.,.,TRBV11-2,CASSLDSFWSRGEQYF,TGTGCCAGCAGCTTAGACTCCTTTTGGAGTCGGGGCGAGCAGTACTTC
TRBJ1-5,TRBD1,few,TRBV20-1,CSARGRTGGLQPQHF,TGCAGTGCTAGAGGCCGGACAGGGGGGCTTCAGCCCCAGCATTTT
TRBJ2-5,.,.,TRBV7-8,CASSLVRRQETQYF,TGTGCCAGCAGCTTAGTTCGCAGGCAGGAGACCCAGTACTTC
TRBJ1-4,.,.,TRBV7-2,CASSLGGEALNEKLFF,TGTGCCAGCAGCTTAGGGGGGGAGGCCTTAAATGAAAAACTGTTTTTT
TRBJ2-7,.,.,TRBV7-9,CASSLSTVSYEQYF,TGTGCCAGCAGCCTCTCGACAGTCTCCTACGAGCAGTACTTC
TRBJ2-3,.,many,TRBV7-2,CASSRGLNTDTQYF,TGTGCCAGCTCCCGCGGACTCAACACAGATACGCAGTATTTT
TRBJ2-7,.,few,TRBV25-1,CASSESGKGSYEQYF,TGTGCCAGCAGTGAATCGGGCAAGGGGTCCTACGAGCAGTACTTC
TRBJ2-3,TRBD2,.,TRBV15,CATSRWDYLTDTQYF,TGTGCCACCAGCAGATGGGACTACCTCACAGATACGCAGTATTTT
TRBJ2-1,.,.,TRBV5-1,CASTIGDISYNEQFF,TGCGCCAGCACCATAGGGGACATATCCTACAATGAGCAGTTCTTC
TRBJ2-2,TRBD2,.,TRBV7-2,CASSPGGAFPELFF,TGTGCCAGCAGTCCCGGGGGGGCCTTCCCGGAGCTGTTTTTT
TRBJ1-1,.,many,TRBV21-1,CASSKAWDREAEAFF,TGTGCCAGCAGCAAAGCCTGGGACAGGGAAGCTGAAGCTTTCTTT
TRBJ2-1,TRBD1,few,TRBV27,CASSSPHRTGLPYNEQFF,TGTGCCAGCAGTTCACCTCACCGGACAGGGCTACCTTACAATGAGCAGTTCTTC
TRBJ2-7,.,.,TRBV7-9,CASSLKGTPGYEQYF,TGTGCCAGCAGCTTAAAGGGGACTCCCGGCTACGAGCAGTACTTC
TRBJ2-5,.,few,TRBV27,CASSLSTTGETQYF,TGTGCCAGCAGTTTAAGCACCACGGGAGAGACCCAGTACTTC
TRBJ2-1,TRBD1,.,TRBV2,CASSEERDRQGNEQFF,TGTGCCAGCAGTGAAGAGAGGGACAGGCAGGGCAATGAGCAGTTCTTC
TRBJ1-3,TRBD1,.,TRBV20-1,CSAPWTGGYGNTIYF,TGCAGTGCCCCCTGGACAGGGGGGTATGGAAACACCATATATTTT
TRBJ2-3,TRBD1,.,TRBV20-1,CSANGDRVARSTDTQYF,TGCAGTGCCAACGGGGACAGGGTGGCAAGATCCACAGATACGCAGTATTTT
TRBJ2-1,TRBD2,few,TRBV10-3,CAISESGLAGNYNEQFF,TGTGCCATCAGTGAGTCGGGACTAGCGGGGAACTACAATGAGCAGTTCTTC
TRBJ1-1,.,.,TRBV7-3,CASSLDSGRNTEAFF,TGTGCCAGCAGCTTGGACTCAGGGAGGAACACTGAAGCTTTCTTT
TRBJ1-2,TRBD1,.,TRBV9,CASSRRDRWYYGYTF,TGTGCCAGCAGCCGCCGGGACAGGTGGTACTATGGCTACACCTTC
TRBJ2-7,TRBD2,many,TRBV6-1,CASSPSSGGPYEQYF,TGTGCCAGCAGCCCATCTAGCGGGGGACCCTACGAGCAGTACTTC
TRBJ1-4,.,many,TRBV15,CATSRDRGGPREKLFF,TGTGCCACCAGCAGAGACCGGGGGGGTCCCCGTGAAAAACTGTTTTTT
TRBJ1-5,TRBD1,.,TRBV9,CASSEGTGNQPQHF,TGTGCCAGCAGCGAGGGGACAGGCAATCAGCCCCAGCATTTT
TRBJ2-1,.,.,TRBV7-2,CASSFRGALGNEQFF,TGTGCCAGCAGCTTCCGGGGGGCCCTAGGGAATGAGCAGTTCTTC
TRBJ2-2,.,few,TRBV5-1,CASSSYRTGELFF,TGCGCCAGCAGCTCCTATCGGACCGGGGAGCTGTTTTTT
TRBJ2-1,.,few,TRBV4-3,CASSRTTGSYNEQFF,TGCGCCAGCAGCCGGACTACAGGGAGCTACAATGAGCAGTTCTTC
TRBJ2-3,.,.,TRBV4-2,CASSQGPPGTDTQYF,TGTGCCAGCAGCCAAGGGCCCCCGGGGACAGATACGCAGTATTTT
TRBJ2-7,.,.,TRBV29-1,CSVESWDEQYF,TGCAGCGTTGAGAGTTGGGACGAGCAGTACTTC
TRBJ2-1,TRBD1,few,TRBV11-2,CASSTGVSNEQFF,TGTGCCAGCAGCACAGGGGTCTCCAATGAGCAGTTCTTC
TRBJ2-1,.,.,TRBV7-9,CASSEGGPRNNEQFF,TGTGCCAGCAGCGAGGGGGGACCGAGGAACAATGAGCAGTTCTTC
TRBJ2-7,.,.,TRBV28,CASSTSFYEQYF,TGTGCCAGCAGCACATCCTTTTACGAGCAGTACTTC
TRBJ2-2,TRBD1,.,TRBV5-1,CASSPDRELGNTGELFF,TGCGCCAGCAGCCCGGACAGGGAACTCGGGAACACCGGGGAGCTGTTTTTT
TRBJ2-7,.,many,TRBV15,CATSRDTRRLSSYEQYF,TGTGCCACCAGCAGAGATACTCGACGGCTAAGCTCCTACGAGCAGTACTTC